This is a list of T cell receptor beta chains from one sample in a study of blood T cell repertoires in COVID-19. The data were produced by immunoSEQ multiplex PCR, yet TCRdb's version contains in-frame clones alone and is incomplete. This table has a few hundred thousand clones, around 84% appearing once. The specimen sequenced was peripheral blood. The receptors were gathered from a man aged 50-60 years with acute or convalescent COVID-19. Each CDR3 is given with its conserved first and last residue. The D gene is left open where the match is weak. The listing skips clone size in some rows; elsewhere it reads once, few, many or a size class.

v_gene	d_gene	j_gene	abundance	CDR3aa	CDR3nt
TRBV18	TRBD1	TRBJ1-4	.	CASSPLEGQGDEKLFF	TGTGCCAGCTCACCCCTGGAGGGACAGGGTGACGAAAAACTGTTTTTT
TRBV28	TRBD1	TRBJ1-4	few	CASSRRTGDEKLFF	TGTGCCAGCAGTCGCAGGACAGGGGATGAAAAACTGTTTTTT
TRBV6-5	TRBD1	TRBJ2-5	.	CASSFTRSPRGETQYF	TGTGCCAGCAGTTTCACGAGGTCTCCCAGGGGGGAGACCCAGTACTTC
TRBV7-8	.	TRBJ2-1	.	CASSLSRSSYNEQFF	TGTGCCAGCAGCTTAAGCAGGTCATCCTACAATGAGCAGTTCTTC
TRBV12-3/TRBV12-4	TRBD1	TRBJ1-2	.	CATARQGLYGYTF	TGTGCCACCGCGAGACAGGGCCTCTATGGCTACACCTTC
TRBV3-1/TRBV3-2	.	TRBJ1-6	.	CASSPGRNSPLHF	TGTGCCAGCAGCCCAGGGCGCAATTCACCCCTCCACTTT
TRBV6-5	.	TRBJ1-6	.	CASSYAGLNSPLHF	TGTGCCAGCAGTTACGCAGGCCTTAATTCACCCCTCCACTTT
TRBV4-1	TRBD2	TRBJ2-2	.	CASSQDPTSGGARSTGELFF	TGCGCCAGCAGCCAAGATCCCACTAGCGGGGGGGCCCGTAGCACCGGGGAGCTGTTTTTT
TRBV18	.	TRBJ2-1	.	CASSPPRGRRGEQFF	TGTGCCAGCTCACCACCCCGGGGTCGGAGAGGCGAGCAGTTCTTC
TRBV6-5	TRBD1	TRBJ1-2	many	CASSSGTGGFGYTF	TGTGCCAGCAGTTCCGGGACAGGGGGCTTCGGCTACACCTTC
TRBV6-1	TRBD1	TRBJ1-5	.	CASSGTGDGGNQPQHF	TGTGCCAGCAGTGGGACAGGGGACGGTGGCAATCAGCCCCAGCATTTT
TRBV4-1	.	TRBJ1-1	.	CASSVQGAPLNTEAFF	TGCGCCAGCAGCGTACAGGGAGCCCCACTGAACACTGAAGCTTTCTTT
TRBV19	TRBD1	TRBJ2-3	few	CASSGGGQGFSDTQYF	TGTGCCAGTAGTGGGGGGGGACAGGGGTTTTCGGATACGCAGTATTTT
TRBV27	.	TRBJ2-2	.	CASSLGGSDTGELFF	TGTGCCAGCAGTTTAGGGGGGTCGGACACCGGGGAGCTGTTTTTT
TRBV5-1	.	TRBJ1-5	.	CASSLMGDRGQPQHF	TGCGCCAGCAGCTTGATGGGAGATAGAGGTCAGCCCCAGCATTTT
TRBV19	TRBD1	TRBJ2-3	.	CASSIRGRGQTDTQYF	TGTGCCAGTAGTATAAGGGGAAGGGGACAGACAGATACGCAGTATTTT
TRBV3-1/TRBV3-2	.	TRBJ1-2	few	CASSPWTLGANYGYTF	TGTGCCAGCAGCCCCTGGACATTAGGAGCTAACTATGGCTACACCTTC
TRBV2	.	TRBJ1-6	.	CASSDEVLNSPLHF	TGTGCCAGCAGTGACGAGGTACTTAATTCACCCCTCCACTTT
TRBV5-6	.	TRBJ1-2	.	CASSSDSSYGYTF	TGTGCCAGCAGCTCCGACAGTTCCTATGGCTACACCTTC
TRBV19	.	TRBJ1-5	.	CASSGTETTQPQHF	TGTGCCAGTTCGGGGACTGAAACCACTCAGCCCCAGCATTTT
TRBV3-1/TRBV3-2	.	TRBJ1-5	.	CASSQNSLQPQHF	TGTGCCAGCAGCCAAAACTCCCTTCAGCCCCAGCATTTT
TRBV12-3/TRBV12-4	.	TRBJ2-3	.	CASSLRGDTQYF	TGTGCCAGCAGTTTAAGAGGGGATACGCAGTATTTT